Listed below are T cell receptor beta chains from one sample, sequenced in a study of cytomegalovirus exposure and HLA in healthy donors. Sequencing was performed with immunoSEQ multiplex PCR; in TCRdb, only in-frame clones are kept and a portion is missing. The table shows under 200,000 clones, with 60% to 80% occurring only once. The sequenced sample consisted of PBMCs. Receptors were obtained from a middle-aged woman in good health and CMV-seropositive. CDR3s include the opening cysteine and the closing phenylalanine or tryptophan. A D gene is named only where the DNA matches it firmly. Rows may omit the clone size; those that give it use once, few, many or a size class.

size	D	J	V	DNA	CDR3
NA	NA	TRBJ1-1	TRBV11-2	TGTGCCAGCAGCTCGTTCGCAGGGAGGGATGAAGCTTTCTTT	CASSSFAGRDEAFF
NA	TRBD2	TRBJ2-5	TRBV11-2	TGTGCCAGCAGCTTAGGGACTAGCGGGGGAGTCCAAGAGACCCAGTACTTC	CASSLGTSGGVQETQYF
once	NA	TRBJ1-2	TRBV6-6	TGTGCCAGCAGCCCCGGGGGGGGCGCGAGGGGCTACACCTTC	CASSPGGGARGYTF
NA	TRBD1	TRBJ1-1	TRBV9	TGTGCCAGCAGCCCAACAGGGGGCACTGAAGCTTTCTTT	CASSPTGGTEAFF
NA	NA	TRBJ2-1	TRBV7-2	TGTGCCAGCAGCTTAGGAGGTCCAGCGGTCCCTTCCTCTGAGCAGTTCTTC	CASSLGGPAVPSSEQFF
NA	TRBD2	TRBJ2-5	TRBV18	TGTGCCAGCTCACCGGCGGGGGGTTACCAAGAGACCCAGTACTTC	CASSPAGGYQETQYF
NA	TRBD2	TRBJ2-1	TRBV7-2	TGTGCCAGCACCCTAAGGGCTAGCGGGAGAGGGGGCCGCAATGAGCAGTTCTTC	CASTLRASGRGGRNEQFF
NA	NA	TRBJ2-7	TRBV27	TGTGCCAGCAGTTTAGGGCAGACGTACGAGCAGTACTTC	CASSLGQTYEQYF
few	NA	TRBJ2-7	TRBV5-1	TGCGCCAGCAGCTTGAAAGGGGGGGGAGGGGGACAGTACTTC	CASSLKGGGGGQYF
few	NA	TRBJ2-2	TRBV5-1	TGCGCCAGCAGCCTCACCGGCGGGGAGCTGTTTTTT	CASSLTGGELFF
NA	TRBD1	TRBJ1-1	TRBV2	TGTGCCAGCAGCGCAGGAGGGGGCTGGACTGAAGCTTTCTTT	CASSAGGGWTEAFF
NA	TRBD1	TRBJ2-6	TRBV7-9	TGTGCCAGCAGCTTAGAAAAGGGGGCGCCTGGGGCCAACGTCCTGACTTTC	CASSLEKGAPGANVLTF
few	TRBD1	TRBJ1-1	TRBV19	TGTGCCAGTGGTGACAGGGACACAATGAACACTGAAGCTTTCTTT	CASGDRDTMNTEAFF
NA	TRBD2	TRBJ2-2	TRBV7-8	TGTGCCAGCAGCTTAGCGGCGGGGGGACTTACCGGGGAGCTGTTTTTT	CASSLAAGGLTGELFF
many	NA	TRBJ2-7	TRBV5-4	TGTGCCAGCAGCTTGGAACTGAGCGGAGGGCACGAGCAGTACTTC	CASSLELSGGHEQYF
NA	NA	TRBJ2-7	TRBV7-2	TGTGCCAGCACCATGGACAGTGCCTACGAGCAGTACTTC	CASTMDSAYEQYF
few	NA	TRBJ1-1	TRBV28	TGTGCCAGCAGAGCCTCTAGGGAAGCTTTCTTT	CASRASREAFF
NA	TRBD1	TRBJ1-2	TRBV5-5	TGTGCCAGCAGCCCCTGGACAGGCCCGAACAGGAGCTACACCTTC	CASSPWTGPNRSYTF
NA	TRBD2	TRBJ2-7	TRBV2	TGTGCCAGCAGCGCAACTAGCGGAGAGCAGTACTTC	CASSATSGEQYF
once	TRBD2	TRBJ2-3	TRBV28	TGTGCCGCCCTACGCGGGGGGGCAGAAGATACGCAGTATTTT	CAALRGGAEDTQYF
NA	TRBD2	TRBJ2-2	TRBV6-6	TGTGCCAGCAGGTGGACTAGCGGGGGAATCGGGGAGCTGTTTTTT	CASRWTSGGIGELFF
once	NA	TRBJ1-5	TRBV2	TGTGCCAGCAGTGAAGGGACACTCTATCAGCCCCAGCATTTT	CASSEGTLYQPQHF
NA	TRBD2	TRBJ2-3	TRBV5-1	TGCGCCAGCAGCTTGGAACTAGCGGGGTTCACAGATACGCAGTATTTT	CASSLELAGFTDTQYF
NA	TRBD2	TRBJ2-1	TRBV19	TGTGCCAGTAGTAAGAGACTAGCGGGCGACAATGAGCAGTTCTTC	CASSKRLAGDNEQFF
NA	NA	TRBJ1-2	TRBV27	TGTGCCAGCAGTCGTACAGGTGATGGCTACACCTTC	CASSRTGDGYTF
NA	NA	TRBJ2-1	TRBV30	TGTGCCTGGAGTGCGGTGTCCTACAATGAGCAGTTCTTC	CAWSAVSYNEQFF
NA	TRBD1	TRBJ2-7	TRBV13	TGTGCCAGCAGCTCTTTTGGGACAGGGAGGTACGAGCAGTACTTC	CASSSFGTGRYEQYF
few	TRBD2	TRBJ2-7	TRBV13	TGTGCCAGCAGCTTTAGCGGGGGGGCCCTCTACGAGCAGTACTTC	CASSFSGGALYEQYF
NA	TRBD2	TRBJ2-7	TRBV19	TGTGCCAGTAGTATTCTTACTAGCGGGAACTACGAGCAGTACTTC	CASSILTSGNYEQYF
NA	NA	TRBJ1-1	TRBV4-3	TGCGCCAGCAGTAGGGGAGGGCGCACTGAAGCTTTCTTT	CASSRGGRTEAFF
NA	NA	TRBJ1-5	TRBV19	TGTGCCAGTAGTAAAAGACAGGTTGAGAATCAGCCCCAGCATTTT	CASSKRQVENQPQHF
NA	TRBD2	TRBJ2-5	TRBV19	TGTGCCAGTAGTATGGTAGCGGGAGGGAGAGAGACCCAGTACTTC	CASSMVAGGRETQYF
NA	TRBD2	TRBJ2-7	TRBV18	TGTGCCAGCTCACCGGGAACTAGCGGGGATGACGAGCAGTACTTC	CASSPGTSGDDEQYF
NA	NA	TRBJ2-3	TRBV29-1	TGCAGCGCCGATCCCAGGGTAGATACGCAGTATTTT	CSADPRVDTQYF
NA	TRBD1	TRBJ2-7	TRBV9	TGTGCCAGCAGCGTAGGGGGGACAGGGGGCTACGAGCAGTACTTC	CASSVGGTGGYEQYF
NA	NA	TRBJ1-6	TRBV28	TGTGCCACGCGGGGGGCCTATAATTCACCCCTCCACTTT	CATRGAYNSPLHF
many	TRBD1	TRBJ1-5	TRBV2	TGTGCCAGCAGCAGGACAGGTAGCAATCAGCCCCAGCATTTT	CASSRTGSNQPQHF
NA	NA	TRBJ1-5	TRBV27	TGTGCCAGCAGCAACAGGGTATCGAGCAATCAGCCCCAGCATTTT	CASSNRVSSNQPQHF
NA	NA	TRBJ1-1	TRBV6-1	TGTGCCAGCGAGACAGCTCATATGAACACTGAAGCTTTCTTT	CASETAHMNTEAFF
NA	NA	TRBJ1-6	TRBV6-6	TGTGCCAGCAGTTCTCCAGGGATCTATAATTCACCCCTCCACTTT	CASSSPGIYNSPLHF
NA	TRBD2	TRBJ2-7	TRBV4-2	TGTGCCAGCAGCCAAGATCTAAGGGGGCTAGCGGGAGGGTACGAGCAGTACTTC	CASSQDLRGLAGGYEQYF
NA	TRBD2	TRBJ2-3	TRBV5-1	TGCGCCAGCAGCTTGGGGGATAGCGGGGGCACAGATACGCAGTATTTT	CASSLGDSGGTDTQYF
few	TRBD1	TRBJ1-5	TRBV4-1	TGCGCCAGCAGCCAAGTACGTCAGGGGGTAGGGACCCAGCATTTT	CASSQVRQGVGTQHF